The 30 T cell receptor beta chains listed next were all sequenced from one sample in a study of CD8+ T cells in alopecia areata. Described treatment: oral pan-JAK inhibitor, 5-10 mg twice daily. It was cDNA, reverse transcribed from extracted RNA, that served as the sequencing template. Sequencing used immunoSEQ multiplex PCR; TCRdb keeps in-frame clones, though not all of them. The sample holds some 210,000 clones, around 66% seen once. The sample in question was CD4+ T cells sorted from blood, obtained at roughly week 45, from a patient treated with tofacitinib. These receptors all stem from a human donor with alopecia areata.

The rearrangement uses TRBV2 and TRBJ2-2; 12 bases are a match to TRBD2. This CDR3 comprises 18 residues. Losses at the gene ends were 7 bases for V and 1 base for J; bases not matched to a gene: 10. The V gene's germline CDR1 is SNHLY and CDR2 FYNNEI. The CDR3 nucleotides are TGTGCCAGCACCCCTTTGACTAGCGGGAGAATGAACACCGGGGAGCTGTTTTTT. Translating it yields CASTPLTSGRMNTGELFF.

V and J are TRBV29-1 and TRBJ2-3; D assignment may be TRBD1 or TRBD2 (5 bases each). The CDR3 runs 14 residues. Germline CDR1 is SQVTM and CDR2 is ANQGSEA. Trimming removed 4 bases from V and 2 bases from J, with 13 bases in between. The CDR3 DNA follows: TGCAGCGTTGGGGACCGGACCTCCACAGATACGCAGTATTTT. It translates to CSVGDRTSTDTQYF.

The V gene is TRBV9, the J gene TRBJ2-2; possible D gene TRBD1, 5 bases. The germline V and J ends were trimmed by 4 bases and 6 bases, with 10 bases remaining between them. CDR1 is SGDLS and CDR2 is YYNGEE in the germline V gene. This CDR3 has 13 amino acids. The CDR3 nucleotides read TGTGCCAGCAGCCTGGACACGTCCGGGGAGCTGTTTTTT. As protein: CASSLDTSGELFF.

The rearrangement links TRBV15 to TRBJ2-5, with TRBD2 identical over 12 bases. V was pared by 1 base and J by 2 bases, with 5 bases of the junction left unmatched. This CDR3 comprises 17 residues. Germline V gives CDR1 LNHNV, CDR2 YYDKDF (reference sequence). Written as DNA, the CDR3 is TGTGCCACCAGCAGAGGTGGGCTAGCGGGGGGGCAAGAGACCCAGTACTTC. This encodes CATSRGGLAGGQETQYF. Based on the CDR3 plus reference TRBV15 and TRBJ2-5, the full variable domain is DAMVIQNPRYQVTQFGKPVTLSCSQTLNHNVMYWYQQKSSQAPKLLFHYYDKDFNNEADTPDNFQSRRPNTSFCFLDIRSPGLGDTAMYLCATSRGGLAGGQETQYFGPGTRLLVL.

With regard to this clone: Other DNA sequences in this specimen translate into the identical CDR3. CDR3 sequence (DNA): TGCGCCAGCAGCTTGGGGCAGAACACCGGGGAGCTGTTTTTT. Its translation is CASSLGQNTGELFF. The chain has TRBV5-1 and TRBJ2-2, with no clear D. Germline V gene sequence: CDR1 SGHRS, CDR2 YFSETQ. This CDR3 comprises 14 residues. With 0 bases removed from V and 1 base from J, the gap between germline ends came to 4 bases.

The CDR3 DNA reads TGTGCCATCAGTCGAGAGGGGACAGGGAGCGAGCAGTACTTC. Translation: CAISREGTGSEQYF. This rearrangement joins TRBV10-3 to TRBJ2-7, with TRBD1 matching 9 bases. Germline V gene sequence: CDR1 ENHRY, CDR2 SYGVKD. The V segment lost 5 bases and the J segment 6 bases; nucleotides outside the gene matches: 8. CDR3 size: 14 residues.

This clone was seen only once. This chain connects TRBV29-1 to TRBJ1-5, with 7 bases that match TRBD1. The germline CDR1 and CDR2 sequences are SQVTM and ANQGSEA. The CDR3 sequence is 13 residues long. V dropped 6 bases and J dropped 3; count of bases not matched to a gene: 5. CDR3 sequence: CSVAGGVNQPQHF. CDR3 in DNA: TGCAGCGTAGCAGGGGGGGTCAATCAGCCCCAGCATTTT.

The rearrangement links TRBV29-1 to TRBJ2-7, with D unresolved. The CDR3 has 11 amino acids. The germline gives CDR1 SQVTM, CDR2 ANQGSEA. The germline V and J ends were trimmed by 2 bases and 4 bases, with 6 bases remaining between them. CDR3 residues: CSVEHSYEQYF. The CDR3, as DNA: TGCAGCGTTGAACATTCTTACGAGCAGTACTTC.

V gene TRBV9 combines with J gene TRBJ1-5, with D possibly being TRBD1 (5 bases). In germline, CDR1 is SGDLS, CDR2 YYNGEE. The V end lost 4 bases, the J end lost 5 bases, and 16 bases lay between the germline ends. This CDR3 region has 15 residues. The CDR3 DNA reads TGTGCCAGCAGCAGCGGGGCAGGGCGGGATCAGCCCCAGCATTTT. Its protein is CASSSGAGRDQPQHF.

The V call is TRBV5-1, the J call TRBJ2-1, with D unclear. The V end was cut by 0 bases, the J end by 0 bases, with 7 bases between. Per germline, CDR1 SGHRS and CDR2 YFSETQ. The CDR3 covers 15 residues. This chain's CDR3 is CASSLVSGSYNEQFF. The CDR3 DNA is TGCGCCAGCAGCTTGGTGAGTGGCTCCTACAATGAGCAGTTCTTC.

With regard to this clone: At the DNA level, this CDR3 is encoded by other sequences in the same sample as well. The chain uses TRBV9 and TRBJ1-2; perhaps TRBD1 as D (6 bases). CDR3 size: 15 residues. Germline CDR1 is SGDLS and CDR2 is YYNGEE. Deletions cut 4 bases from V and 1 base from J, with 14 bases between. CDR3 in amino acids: CASSSRDTNNYGYTF. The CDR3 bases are TGTGCCAGCAGCAGCCGGGACACCAATAACTATGGCTACACCTTC.

CDR3 sequence reads: CASIRGRGQETQYF. Written as DNA, the CDR3 is TGTGCCAGCATTCGGGGGCGGGGGCAAGAGACCCAGTACTTC. The chain couples TRBV2 to TRBJ2-5, with a tentative D call TRBD2 (7 bases). The germline V gene has CDR1 SNHLY and CDR2 FYNNEI. CDR3 length equals 14 residues. The ends were cut back, 7 bases at V and 2 bases at J, with 14 bases in the middle.

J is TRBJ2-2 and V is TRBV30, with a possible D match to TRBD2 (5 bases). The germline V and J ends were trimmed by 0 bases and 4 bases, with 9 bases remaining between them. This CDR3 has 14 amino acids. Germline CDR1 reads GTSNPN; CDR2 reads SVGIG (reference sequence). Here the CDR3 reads CAWSVVGSTGELFF. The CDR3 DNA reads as TGTGCCTGGAGTGTCGTTGGGAGCACCGGGGAGCTGTTTTTT.

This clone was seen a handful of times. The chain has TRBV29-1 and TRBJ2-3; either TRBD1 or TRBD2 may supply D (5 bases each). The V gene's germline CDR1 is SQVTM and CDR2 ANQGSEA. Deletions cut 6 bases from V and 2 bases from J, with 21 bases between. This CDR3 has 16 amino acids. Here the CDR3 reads CSVKTSGSGFTDTQYF. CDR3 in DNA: TGCAGCGTCAAAACGTCAGGGAGTGGGTTCACAGATACGCAGTATTTT.

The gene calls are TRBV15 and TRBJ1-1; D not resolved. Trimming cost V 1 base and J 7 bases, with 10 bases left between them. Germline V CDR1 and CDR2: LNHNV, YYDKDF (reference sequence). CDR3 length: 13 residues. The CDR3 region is CATSRVMSNEAFF. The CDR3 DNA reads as TGTGCCACCAGCAGAGTAATGAGCAATGAAGCTTTCTTT.

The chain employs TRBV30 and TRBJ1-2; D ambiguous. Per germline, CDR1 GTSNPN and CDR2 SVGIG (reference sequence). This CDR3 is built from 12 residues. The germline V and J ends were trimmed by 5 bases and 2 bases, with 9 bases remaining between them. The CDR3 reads CAWHIGNYGYTF. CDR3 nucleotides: TGTGCCTGGCATATCGGGAACTATGGCTACACCTTC.

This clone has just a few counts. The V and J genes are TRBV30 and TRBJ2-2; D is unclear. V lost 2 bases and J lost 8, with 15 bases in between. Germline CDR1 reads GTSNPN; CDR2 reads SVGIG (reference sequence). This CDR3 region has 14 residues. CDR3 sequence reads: CAWSILPFEGELFF. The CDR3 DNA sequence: TGTGCCTGGAGTATATTGCCCTTTGAGGGGGAGCTGTTTTTT.

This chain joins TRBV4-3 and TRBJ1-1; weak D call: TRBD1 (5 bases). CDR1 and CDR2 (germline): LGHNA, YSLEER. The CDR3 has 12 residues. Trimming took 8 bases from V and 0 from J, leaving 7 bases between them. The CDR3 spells CASGGLNTEAFF. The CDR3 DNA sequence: TGCGCCAGCGGGGGATTGAACACTGAAGCTTTCTTT.

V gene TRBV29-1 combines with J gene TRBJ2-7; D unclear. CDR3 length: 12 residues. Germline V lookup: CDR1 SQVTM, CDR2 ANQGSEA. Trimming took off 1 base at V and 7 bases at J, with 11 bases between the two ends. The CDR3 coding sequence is TGCAGCGTTGAAGGAGTGAGTAGTGAGCAGTACTTC. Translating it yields CSVEGVSSEQYF.

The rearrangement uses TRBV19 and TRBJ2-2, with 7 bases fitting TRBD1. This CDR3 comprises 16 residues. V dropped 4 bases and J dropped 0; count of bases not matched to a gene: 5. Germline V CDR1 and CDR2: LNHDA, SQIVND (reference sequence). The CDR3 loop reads CASSTDRAPNTGELFF. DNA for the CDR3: TGTGCCAGTAGTACCGACAGGGCTCCGAACACCGGGGAGCTGTTTTTT.

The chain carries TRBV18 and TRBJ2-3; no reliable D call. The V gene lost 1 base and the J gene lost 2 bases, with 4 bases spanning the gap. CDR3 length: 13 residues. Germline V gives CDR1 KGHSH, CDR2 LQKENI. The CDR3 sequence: CASSPLPTDTQYF. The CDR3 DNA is TGTGCCAGCTCACCACTTCCCACAGATACGCAGTATTTT.

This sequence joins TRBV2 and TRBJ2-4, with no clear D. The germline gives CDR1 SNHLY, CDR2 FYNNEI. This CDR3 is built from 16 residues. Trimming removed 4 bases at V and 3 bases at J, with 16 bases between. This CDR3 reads CASSVRATTLKNIQYF. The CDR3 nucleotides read TGTGCCAGCAGTGTTCGGGCAACTACCCTCAAAAACATTCAGTACTTC.

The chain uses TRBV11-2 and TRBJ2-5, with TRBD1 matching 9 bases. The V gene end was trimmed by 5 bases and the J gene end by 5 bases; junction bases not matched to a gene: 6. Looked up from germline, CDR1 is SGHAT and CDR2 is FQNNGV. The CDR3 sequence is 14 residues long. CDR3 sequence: CASSTGQGTETQYF. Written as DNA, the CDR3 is TGTGCCAGCAGCACCGGACAGGGGACGGAGACCCAGTACTTC.

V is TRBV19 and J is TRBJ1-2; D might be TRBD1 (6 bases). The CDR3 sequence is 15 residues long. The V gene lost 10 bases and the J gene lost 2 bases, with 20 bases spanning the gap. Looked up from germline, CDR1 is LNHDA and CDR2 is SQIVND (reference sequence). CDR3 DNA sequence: TGTGCCACTAAGTCCAGGGACAAGGTAAACTATGGCTACACCTTC. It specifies CATKSRDKVNYGYTF.

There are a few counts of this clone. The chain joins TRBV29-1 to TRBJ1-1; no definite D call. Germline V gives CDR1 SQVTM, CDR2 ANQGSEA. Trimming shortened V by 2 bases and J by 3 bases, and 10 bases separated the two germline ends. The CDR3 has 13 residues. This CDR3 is CSVEWGSYTEAFF. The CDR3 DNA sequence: TGCAGCGTTGAATGGGGTTCGTACACTGAAGCTTTCTTT.

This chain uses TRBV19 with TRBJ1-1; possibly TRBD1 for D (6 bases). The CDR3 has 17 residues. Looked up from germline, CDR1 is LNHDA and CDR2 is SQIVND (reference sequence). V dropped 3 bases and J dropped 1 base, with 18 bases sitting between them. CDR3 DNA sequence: TGTGCCAGTAGTATCCGCCCACCGGGAGGGGGGAACACTGAAGCTTTCTTT. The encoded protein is CASSIRPPGGGNTEAFF.

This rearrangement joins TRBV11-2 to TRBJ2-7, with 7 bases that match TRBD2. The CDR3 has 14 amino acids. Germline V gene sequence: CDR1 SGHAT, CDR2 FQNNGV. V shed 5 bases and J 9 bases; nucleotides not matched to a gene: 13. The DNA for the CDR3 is TGTGCCAGCAGCCCGGGGGGTTCCCACGGGAGGCAGTACTTC. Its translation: CASSPGGSHGRQYF.

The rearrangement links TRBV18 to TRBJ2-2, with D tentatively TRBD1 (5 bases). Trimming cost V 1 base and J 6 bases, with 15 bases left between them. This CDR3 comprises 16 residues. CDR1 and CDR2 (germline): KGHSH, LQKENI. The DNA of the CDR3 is TGTGCCAGCTCACCACTTATCCAGGGCGAATCCGGGGAGCTGTTTTTT. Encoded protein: CASSPLIQGESGELFF.

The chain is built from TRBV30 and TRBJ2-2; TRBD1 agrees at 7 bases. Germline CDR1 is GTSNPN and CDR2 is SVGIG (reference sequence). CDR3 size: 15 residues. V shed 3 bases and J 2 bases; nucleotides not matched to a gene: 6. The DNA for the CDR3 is TGTGCCTGGAGCAAGGGGGCTTACAACACCGGGGAGCTGTTTTTT. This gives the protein CAWSKGAYNTGELFF.

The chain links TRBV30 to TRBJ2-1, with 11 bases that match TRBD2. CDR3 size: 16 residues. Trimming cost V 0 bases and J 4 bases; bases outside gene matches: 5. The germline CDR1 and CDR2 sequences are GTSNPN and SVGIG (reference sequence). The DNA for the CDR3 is TGTGCCTGGAGTGTAGACCTAGCGGGGGGATACAATGAGCAGTTCTTC. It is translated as CAWSVDLAGGYNEQFF.